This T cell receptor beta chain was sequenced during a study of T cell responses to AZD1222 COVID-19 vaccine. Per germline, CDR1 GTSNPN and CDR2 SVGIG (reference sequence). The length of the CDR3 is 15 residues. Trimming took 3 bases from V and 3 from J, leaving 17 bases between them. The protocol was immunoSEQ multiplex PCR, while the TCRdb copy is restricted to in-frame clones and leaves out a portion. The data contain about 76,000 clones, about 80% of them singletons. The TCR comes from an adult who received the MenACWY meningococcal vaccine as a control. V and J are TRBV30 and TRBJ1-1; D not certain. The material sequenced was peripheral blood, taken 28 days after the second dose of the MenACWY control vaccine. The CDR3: CAWSLGLAGDTEAFF. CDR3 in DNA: TGTGCCTGGAGCCTGGGGTTGGCTGGGGACACTGAAGCTTTCTTT.